This record covers a single T cell receptor beta chain. Its specificity is unknown. The sample comes from a study of beta chain features in type 1 diabetes. Overall study context: The patients were much like the healthy donors in age, gender and cell yields.

J lost 6 bases, V lost 7 bases, and 8 bases had no gene match. The CDR3 extends over 13 amino acids. Germline V CDR1 and CDR2: SEHNR, FQNEAQ (reference sequence). Findings of the study overall: Diminished insertions and augmented deletions at VDJ junctions characterized type 1 diabetes patients.

Expressed TCRB transcripts got sequenced, as all isolated RNA was reverse transcribed. Profiling relied on immunoSEQ multiplex PCR, and the TCRdb table lists in-frame clones only, not all of them. This sample has 150,000 to 200,000 clones, with less than 9.5% found just once. Sequenced input: central memory CD4+ T cells from blood. The receptor's source is a woman under 30 in good health. The rearrangement uses TRBV7-9 and TRBJ1-2, with 7 positions matching TRBD1. CDR3 sequence: CASKGGSGDGYTF. CDR3 in DNA: TGTGCCAGCAAAGGGGGCTCAGGCGATGGCTACACCTTC.